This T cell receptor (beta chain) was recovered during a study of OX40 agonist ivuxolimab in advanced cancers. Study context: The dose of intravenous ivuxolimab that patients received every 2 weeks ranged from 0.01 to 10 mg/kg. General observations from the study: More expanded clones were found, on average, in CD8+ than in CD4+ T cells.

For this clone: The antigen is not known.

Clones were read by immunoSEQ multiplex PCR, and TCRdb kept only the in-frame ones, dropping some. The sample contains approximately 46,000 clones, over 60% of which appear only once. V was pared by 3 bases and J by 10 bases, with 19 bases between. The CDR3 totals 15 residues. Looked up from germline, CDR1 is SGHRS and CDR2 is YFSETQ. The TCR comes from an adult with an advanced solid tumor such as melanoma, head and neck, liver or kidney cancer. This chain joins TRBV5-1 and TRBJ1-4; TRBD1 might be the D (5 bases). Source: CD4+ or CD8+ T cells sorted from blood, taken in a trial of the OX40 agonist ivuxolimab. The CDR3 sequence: CASSSEAGQEGKLFF. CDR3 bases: TGCGCCAGCAGCTCCGAAGCGGGGCAGGAGGGAAAACTGTTTTTT.